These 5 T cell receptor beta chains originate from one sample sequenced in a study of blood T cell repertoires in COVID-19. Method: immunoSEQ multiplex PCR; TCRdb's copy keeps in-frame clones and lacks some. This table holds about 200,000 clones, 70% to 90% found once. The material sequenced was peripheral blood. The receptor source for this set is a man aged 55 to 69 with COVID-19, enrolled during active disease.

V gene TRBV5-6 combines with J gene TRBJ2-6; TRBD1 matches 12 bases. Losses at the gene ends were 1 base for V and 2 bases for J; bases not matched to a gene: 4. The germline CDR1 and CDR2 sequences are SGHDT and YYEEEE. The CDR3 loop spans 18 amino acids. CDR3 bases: TGTGCCAGCAGCTTGTTTAGGGACAGGGGGCCTGGGGCCAACGTCCTGACTTTC. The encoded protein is CASSLFRDRGPGANVLTF. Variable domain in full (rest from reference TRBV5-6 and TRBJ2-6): DAGVTQSPTHLIKTRGQQVTLRCSPKSGHDTVSWYQQALGQGPQFIFQYYEEEERQRGNFPDRFSGHQFPNYSSELNVNALLLGDSALYLCASSLFRDRGPGANVLTFGAGSRLTVL.

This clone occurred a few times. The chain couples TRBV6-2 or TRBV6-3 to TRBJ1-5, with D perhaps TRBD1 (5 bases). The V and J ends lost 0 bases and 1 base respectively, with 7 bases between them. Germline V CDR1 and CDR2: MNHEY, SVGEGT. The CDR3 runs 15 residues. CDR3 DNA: TGTGCCAGCAGTTACTCGGGGGGGAGCAATCAGCCCCAGCATTTT. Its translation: CASSYSGGSNQPQHF.

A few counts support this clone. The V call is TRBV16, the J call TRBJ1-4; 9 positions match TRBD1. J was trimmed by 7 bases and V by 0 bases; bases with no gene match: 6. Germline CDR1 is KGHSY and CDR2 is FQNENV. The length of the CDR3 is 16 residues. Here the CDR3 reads CASSQSSTGGFEKLFF. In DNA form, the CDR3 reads TGTGCCAGCAGCCAATCCAGCACAGGGGGCTTTGAAAAACTGTTTTTT. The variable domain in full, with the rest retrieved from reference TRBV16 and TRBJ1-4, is GEEVAQTPKHLVRGEGQKAKLYCAPIKGHSYVFWYQQVLKNEFKFLISFQNENVFDETGMPKERFSAKCLPNSPCSLEIQATKLEDSAVYFCASSQSSTGGFEKLFFGSGTQLSVL.

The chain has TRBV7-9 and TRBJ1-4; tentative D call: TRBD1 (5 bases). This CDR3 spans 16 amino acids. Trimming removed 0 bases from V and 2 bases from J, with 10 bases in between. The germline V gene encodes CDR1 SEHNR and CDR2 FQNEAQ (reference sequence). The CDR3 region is CASSLARRGTNEKLFF. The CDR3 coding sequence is TGTGCCAGCAGCTTAGCTCGCCGGGGGACTAATGAAAAACTGTTTTTT.

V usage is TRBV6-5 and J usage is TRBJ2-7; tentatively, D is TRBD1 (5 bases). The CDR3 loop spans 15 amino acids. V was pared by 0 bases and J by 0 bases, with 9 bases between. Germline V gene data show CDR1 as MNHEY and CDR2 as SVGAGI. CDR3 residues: CASSYSFRDSYEQYF. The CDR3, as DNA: TGTGCCAGCAGTTACTCATTCAGGGACTCCTACGAGCAGTACTTC.